This TCR beta chain originates from a study of T cell repertoires in cytomegalovirus infection. Notes on the study in general: HLA-C-restricted CMV-specific TCR beta clonotypes prevailed in the ex vivo response.

This clonotype has ten or more counts. Its antigen is not known. TCRdb re-derived calls from the reads in MiXCR, one entry per CDR3 protein. The sample carries around 210,000 distinct CDR3 sequences, 5% to 8.5% recorded once. V was cut by 8 bases and J by 2 bases, with 17 bases left in between. Germline CDR1 is MNHEY and CDR2 is SVGAGI. CDR3 length: 15 residues. Sequencing input: PBMCs. The clonotype originates from a human donor in good health (CMV status not recorded). Some clones in this sample may be carry-over from other donors' samples. The genes are TRBV6-5 and TRBJ2-3; D is ambiguous. The CDR3 nucleotides are TGTGCCAGCCTCCCGGAATGGGGTTACACAGATACGCAGTATTTT. The encoded protein is CASLPEWGYTDTQYF.